These T cell receptor beta chains were read from a single sample in a study of blood T cell repertoires in COVID-19. The method was immunoSEQ multiplex PCR; TCRdb's version includes in-frame clones alone and lacks a portion of them. Among more than 200,000 clones listed, around 89% were seen once. Sequenced material: peripheral blood. The source is a man aged 65-85 years with acute or convalescent COVID-19. CDR3s include the opening cysteine and the closing phenylalanine or tryptophan. A D gene is named only where the DNA matches it firmly. The size field is filled for only some rows; it gives once, few, many or a size class.

NA,TRBJ1-5,TRBV6-5,TRBD1,CASGRQGDQPQHF,TGTGCCAGCGGTAGACAGGGAGATCAGCCCCAGCATTTT
NA,TRBJ1-2,TRBV28,TRBD1,CASSKKQGARGYTF,TGTGCCAGCAGCAAAAAGCAGGGGGCGCGAGGCTACACCTTC
NA,TRBJ1-2,TRBV25-1,NA,CASSESGFYGYTF,TGTGCCAGCAGTGAGTCAGGGTTCTATGGCTACACCTTC
NA,TRBJ2-1,TRBV7-2,TRBD2,CASSPGTSGAEQFF,TGTGCCAGCAGCCCCGGGACTAGCGGTGCAGAGCAGTTCTTC
few,TRBJ2-3,TRBV11-2,NA,CASSLDAITFSMADTQYF,TGTGCCAGCAGCTTAGATGCTATAACCTTTTCGATGGCAGATACGCAGTATTTT
NA,TRBJ2-6,TRBV4-1,TRBD1,CASSPLGGGQGAGANVLTF,TGCGCCAGCAGCCCCCTTGGAGGTGGCCAGGGGGCTGGGGCCAACGTCCTGACTTTC
NA,TRBJ2-5,TRBV29-1,NA,CSVYEPTATNKKTQYF,TGCAGCGTTTATGAGCCAACCGCGACTAACAAAAAGACCCAGTACTTC
once,TRBJ2-7,TRBV6-5,NA,CASSTQVSYEQYF,TGTGCCAGCAGTACCCAAGTGAGTTACGAGCAGTACTTC
NA,TRBJ2-1,TRBV3-1/TRBV3-2,NA,CASSQTGNEQFF,TGTGCCAGCAGCCAGACTGGAAATGAGCAGTTCTTC
NA,TRBJ2-2,TRBV18,NA,CASSPNLENTGELFF,TGTGCCAGCTCACCGAACCTAGAGAACACCGGGGAGCTGTTTTTT
NA,TRBJ2-5,TRBV7-7,TRBD2,CASSYGLAEETQYF,TGTGCCAGCAGCTACGGACTAGCAGAAGAGACCCAGTACTTC
once,TRBJ1-2,TRBV5-4,NA,CASSKDRRANYGYTF,TGTGCCAGCAGCAAAGACAGGAGAGCTAACTATGGCTACACCTTC
NA,TRBJ2-4,TRBV27,NA,CASSLGGLAKNIQYF,TGTGCCAGCAGTTTAGGGGGCCTGGCCAAAAACATTCAGTACTTC
once,TRBJ2-1,TRBV3-1/TRBV3-2,NA,CASSRPRGYYNEQFF,TGTGCCAGCAGCCGCCCTAGGGGGTACTACAATGAGCAGTTCTTC
NA,TRBJ2-3,TRBV5-6,NA,CASSSPVGSEDTQYF,TGTGCCAGCAGCTCTCCGGTGGGGAGTGAAGATACGCAGTATTTT
NA,TRBJ2-2,TRBV5-5,NA,CASSLGSSGELFF,TGTGCCAGCAGCTTGGGTTCGAGCGGGGAGCTGTTTTTT
NA,TRBJ2-5,TRBV27,NA,CASSFMTGSLETQYF,TGTGCCAGCAGCTTCATGACGGGAAGCCTAGAGACCCAGTACTTC
once,TRBJ2-1,TRBV9,TRBD2,CASSVGSGLAGRGSYNEQFF,TGTGCCAGCAGCGTAGGATCGGGACTAGCGGGGCGAGGCTCCTACAATGAGCAGTTCTTC
NA,TRBJ2-2,TRBV3-1/TRBV3-2,NA,CASTTNDRSTGELFF,TGTGCCAGCACCACTAATGACAGATCCACCGGGGAGCTGTTTTTT
once,TRBJ2-1,TRBV7-3,NA,CASSLQGWDEQFF,TGTGCCAGCAGCTTACAGGGTTGGGATGAGCAGTTCTTC
NA,TRBJ1-1,TRBV4-1,NA,CASSQDINRWNTEAFF,TGCGCCAGCAGCCAAGATATAAACAGGTGGAACACTGAAGCTTTCTTT
NA,TRBJ2-3,TRBV15,NA,CATSRAYMTASNTDTQYF,TGTGCCACCAGCAGAGCCTATATGACTGCGAGTAACACAGATACGCAGTATTTT
NA,TRBJ2-2,TRBV9,TRBD2,CASSVATSGNGELFF,TGTGCCAGCAGCGTAGCGACTAGCGGGAACGGGGAGCTGTTTTTT
NA,TRBJ1-2,TRBV25-1,TRBD1,CASSGLTRTGGGGYTF,TGTGCCAGCAGTGGGCTGACCCGGACAGGGGGCGGTGGCTACACCTTC
NA,TRBJ1-6,TRBV18,NA,CASSPPEESSSPLHF,TGTGCCAGCTCACCACCGGAGGAATCTAGTTCACCCCTCCACTTT
NA,TRBJ2-7,TRBV12-3/TRBV12-4,NA,CASNYGGSYEQYF,TGTGCCAGCAATTACGGGGGCTCCTACGAGCAGTACTTC
NA,TRBJ1-1,TRBV6-1,NA,CASSEFSGGTRSTEAFF,TGTGCCAGCAGTGAATTCAGCGGGGGCACTCGAAGCACTGAAGCTTTCTTT
NA,TRBJ2-1,TRBV7-2,TRBD2,CASSLGGSGSAYNEQFF,TGTGCCAGCAGCTTAGGCGGTAGCGGGAGCGCCTACAATGAGCAGTTCTTC
once,TRBJ1-5,TRBV6-5,TRBD1,CASSKQGGSNQPQHF,TGTGCCAGCAGTAAACAGGGGGGTAGCAATCAGCCCCAGCATTTT
NA,TRBJ1-5,TRBV15,TRBD1,CATSRVGGTANQPQHF,TGTGCCACCAGCAGAGTAGGGGGGACAGCAAATCAGCCCCAGCATTTT
NA,TRBJ2-7,TRBV7-2,NA,CASSLPEKRGEQYF,TGTGCCAGCAGCTTACCCGAGAAAAGGGGAGAGCAGTACTTC
NA,TRBJ2-7,TRBV3-1/TRBV3-2,NA,CASSQDGTGVGEQYF,TGTGCCAGCAGCCAAGATGGAACGGGAGTAGGAGAGCAGTACTTC
NA,TRBJ2-1,TRBV14,TRBD2,CASSQDPRTSGRPKINEQFF,TGTGCCAGCAGCCAAGATCCAAGGACTAGCGGGAGGCCCAAGATCAATGAGCAGTTCTTC
NA,TRBJ2-7,TRBV5-1,TRBD2,CASSARTSGSSQQYF,TGCGCCAGCAGCGCGAGGACTAGCGGGAGTTCTCAGCAGTACTTC
NA,TRBJ2-6,TRBV4-1,TRBD1,CASSQEPPDRGGANVLTF,TGCGCCAGCAGCCAAGAACCCCCCGACAGGGGTGGGGCCAACGTCCTGACTTTC
NA,TRBJ2-1,TRBV5-1,NA,CASSLRDTEEQFF,TGCGCCAGCAGCCTCCGGGACACCGAAGAGCAGTTCTTC
NA,TRBJ2-5,TRBV29-1,NA,CSVPQGLETQYF,TGCAGCGTTCCGCAGGGTTTGGAGACCCAGTACTTC
NA,TRBJ2-2,TRBV19,TRBD1,CASSDYRGWTGELFF,TGTGCCAGTAGTGATTACAGGGGGTGGACCGGGGAGCTGTTTTTT
NA,TRBJ2-2,TRBV11-1,NA,CASSLTEPNTGELFF,TGTGCCAGCAGCTTAACTGAACCGAACACCGGGGAGCTGTTTTTT
NA,TRBJ2-7,TRBV4-2,NA,CASSQGLGDYEQYF,TGTGCCAGCAGCCAAGGGCTAGGAGACTACGAGCAGTACTTC
NA,TRBJ2-7,TRBV18,TRBD2,CASSPGTSGHYEQYF,TGTGCCAGCTCACCGGGGACTAGCGGGCACTACGAGCAGTACTTC
NA,TRBJ1-4,TRBV19,NA,CASSIDLLGETHDGTNEKLFF,TGTGCCAGTAGTATAGATCTTCTCGGGGAAACGCACGATGGCACCAATGAAAAACTGTTTTTT
NA,TRBJ2-6,TRBV9,TRBD1,CASSVRDRGQTGANVLTF,TGTGCCAGCAGCGTAAGGGACAGGGGGCAGACTGGGGCCAACGTCCTGACTTTC
NA,TRBJ1-5,TRBV28,NA,CASSTTTGGRPQHF,TGTGCCAGCAGTACTACCACGGGGGGGCGGCCCCAGCATTTT
NA,TRBJ2-1,TRBV7-9,TRBD2,CASSLAGGLSDEQFF,TGTGCCAGCAGCTTAGCGGGAGGGCTGTCCGATGAGCAGTTCTTC
NA,TRBJ2-7,TRBV9,TRBD2,CASSELASPYEQYF,TGTGCCAGCAGCGAACTAGCGTCCCCCTACGAGCAGTACTTC
NA,TRBJ2-3,TRBV6-5,NA,CAAGGPTLRTDTQYF,TGTGCCGCGGGCGGACCGACCCTCCGGACAGATACGCAGTATTTT
NA,TRBJ2-5,TRBV6-6,NA,CASRDSVYQETQYF,TGTGCCAGCAGAGACAGTGTGTACCAAGAGACCCAGTACTTC
NA,TRBJ1-5,TRBV6-5,TRBD1,CASSSQGQVDNQPQHF,TGTGCCAGCAGTTCTCAGGGACAGGTAGACAATCAGCCCCAGCATTTT
NA,TRBJ2-3,TRBV19,NA,CASSIPSSASSTDTQYF,TGTGCCAGTAGTATTCCGTCTAGCGCCTCTAGCACAGATACGCAGTATTTT
NA,TRBJ2-3,TRBV7-2,NA,CASSQFSLTSKDTQYF,TGTGCCAGCAGCCAGTTTAGCCTAACCTCCAAGGATACGCAGTATTTT
NA,TRBJ2-7,TRBV30,NA,CAWSPRLGTDEQYF,TGTGCCTGGAGTCCCCGACTTGGCACGGACGAGCAGTACTTC
NA,TRBJ1-2,TRBV7-9,NA,CARTSSLYGYTF,TGTGCCAGGACATCCTCGTTGTATGGCTACACCTTC